Below, 18 T cell receptor beta chains from the same sample are listed, as sequenced in a study of T cell repertoires in cytomegalovirus infection. TCRdb re-called the reads with MiXCR, one entry per CDR3 protein. Counted here are 700,000 to 950,000 distinct CDR3 sequences, roughly 33% occurring once; the ten biggest clones make up roughly 12%. No antigen has been identified for these receptors. The specimen comprised cultured CD8+ T cells from PBMCs, sampled from culture after CMV antigen stimulation. These receptors originate from a human donor in good health (CMV status not recorded). Some clones in this sample may be carry-over from other donors' samples.

The chain links TRBV6-5 to TRBJ2-5, with 9 bases identical to TRBD1. CDR1 and CDR2 from the germline V gene are MNHEY and SVGAGI. With 6 bases clipped from V and 3 bases from J, the junction kept 17 bases outside the gene matches. This CDR3 contains 18 residues. The CDR3 here is CASRNTGGMTGNEETQYF. In DNA, the CDR3 is TGTGCCAGCAGGAACACAGGGGGCATGACGGGGAACGAAGAGACCCAGTACTTC.

This clonotype was recorded once. The rearrangement links TRBV12-3 or TRBV12-4 to TRBJ1-2; unclear D gene. Trimming left V 2 bases short and J 10 bases short, with 17 bases between. The CDR3 length is 14 residues. The DNA of the CDR3 is TGTGCCAGCAGTTTAACGGTGATTCGCCTCGACTACACCTTC. Protein product: CASSLTVIRLDYTF.

This clonotype was detected only a few times. This sequence joins TRBV7-9 and TRBJ2-2; a weak D match, TRBD1 (6 bases). The CDR3 spans 14 residues. The germline V and J ends were trimmed by 4 bases and 15 bases, with 21 bases remaining between them. The germline CDR1 and CDR2 sequences are SEHNR and FQNEAQ (reference sequence). The CDR3 DNA reads as TGTGCCAGCAGCTCCCCGAGGGGGTACCGCGAATTGTTTTTT. Its translation is CASSSPRGYRELFF.

This clonotype has more than one count but fewer than ten. V and J are TRBV6-1 and TRBJ2-1; 9 positions agree with TRBD2. The ends lost 1 base at V and 4 bases at J; junction bases unmatched: 2. Germline V gene data show CDR1 as MNHNS and CDR2 as SASEGT. The CDR3 is 15 residues long. CDR3 nucleotides: TGTGCCAGCAGTGAAGGAAGCGGGGGGTACAATGAGCAGTTCTTC. Translation gives CASSEGSGGYNEQFF.

This clonotype was picked up many times. V gene TRBV6-5 combines with J gene TRBJ1-1; D is undetermined. Germline V lookup: CDR1 MNHEY, CDR2 SVGAGI. The germline V and J ends were trimmed by 1 base and 8 bases, with 20 bases remaining between them. The CDR3 consists of 16 residues. Written as DNA, the CDR3 is TGTGCCAGCAGTTACTTGTGGACGGAGATGGACTCCGAAGCTTTCTTT. It encodes CASSYLWTEMDSEAFF.

This clonotype was picked up a small number of times. One end of the junction fails to match germline, which may point to a read error. The chain is built from TRBV4-1 and TRBJ2-3, with D perhaps being TRBD1 or TRBD2 (6 bases each). CDR1 is MGHRA, CDR2 YSYEKL, per germline. The CDR3 runs 16 residues. The CDR3 here is CASSQGPPGAEDTQYF. DNA for the CDR3: TGTGCCAGCAGCCAAGGTCCCCCGGGGGCAGAAGATACGCAGTATTTT.

This clonotype was detected many times. The chain links TRBV7-2 to TRBJ2-5; TRBD2 is a possible D gene (5 bases). Germline values: CDR1 SGHTA, CDR2 FQGNSA. V lost 5 bases and J 2 bases, leaving 21 bases between the germline ends. CDR3 length equals 17 residues. The CDR3 DNA follows: TGTGCCAGCAGCAAAATAAAAAAGACGGGGAAGCAAGAGACCCAGTACTTC. Amino acid sequence: CASSKIKKTGKQETQYF.

Here the CDR3 DNA reads TGTGCCAGCAGCTCCCCTACAGGGATCGGGGAGCTGTTTTTT. This codes for CASSSPTGIGELFF. The rearrangement joins TRBV7-3 to TRBJ2-2, with D perhaps TRBD1 (6 bases). The V end was cut by 4 bases, the J end by 7 bases, with 13 bases between. This CDR3 comprises 14 residues. CDR1 is SGHTA and CDR2 is FQGTGA in the germline V gene.

This clonotype was seen once. The chain joins TRBV15 to TRBJ2-2, with D tentatively TRBD1 or TRBD2 (5 bases each). The CDR3 loop spans 14 amino acids. The germline gives CDR1 LNHNV, CDR2 YYDKDF (reference sequence). The V end lost 0 bases, the J end lost 6 bases, and 8 bases lay between the germline ends. This CDR3 reads CATSRDRGAGELFF. CDR3 sequence (DNA): TGTGCCACCAGCAGAGATAGGGGAGCCGGGGAGCTGTTTTTT.

This clonotype was observed a few times. This chain uses TRBV10-3 with TRBJ1-1; 8 bases map to TRBD1. With 5 bases clipped from V and 4 bases from J, the junction kept 6 bases outside the gene matches. This CDR3 contains 14 residues. Germline CDR1 is ENHRY and CDR2 is SYGVKD. CDR3: CAISLDRVATEAFF. In DNA form, the CDR3 reads TGTGCCATCAGTCTGGACAGGGTGGCCACTGAAGCTTTCTTT.

This clonotype was counted a few times. J is TRBJ1-1 and V is TRBV7-9; 12 positions match TRBD1. Germline loops: CDR1 SEHNR, CDR2 FQNEAQ (reference sequence). V lost 3 bases to trimming and J lost 4 bases; unmatched junction nucleotides: 3. The CDR3 consists of 15 residues. CDR3 protein: CASSFWDRGPTEAFF. In nucleotides, the CDR3 is TGTGCCAGCAGCTTTTGGGACAGGGGGCCCACTGAAGCTTTCTTT.

The chain employs TRBV24-1 and TRBJ1-6; TRBD1 matches at 10 bases. The CDR3 contains 16 residues. The junction had 12 bases not matched to a gene; V was cut back by 2 bases and J by 15 bases. Germline lookup yields CDR1 KGHDR and CDR2 SFDVKD. For the CDR3, the DNA is TGTGCCACCAGTGATTCCTACGACAGGGGGCTTGAGCGCCTCCACTTT. It is translated as CATSDSYDRGLERLHF.

This clonotype was seen a few times. This rearrangement joins TRBV27 to TRBJ1-6; D unclear. Germline V lookup: CDR1 MNHEY, CDR2 SMNVEV (reference sequence). There are 14 residues in the CDR3. V was cut by 0 bases and J by 8 bases, with 8 bases left in between. The CDR3 nucleotides read TGTGCCAGCAGTTTATCTAGCGGGGATTCACCCCTCCACTTT. Translated: CASSLSSGDSPLHF.

The rearrangement joins TRBV6-5 to TRBJ2-3; TRBD2 is a possible D gene (6 bases). CDR3 size: 16 residues. V gave up 2 bases and J gave up 2 bases, with 14 bases separating them. CDR1 is MNHEY and CDR2 is SVGAGI in the germline V gene. This CDR3 reads CASSYGREVYTDTQYF. The CDR3 coding sequence is TGTGCCAGCAGTTACGGCAGGGAGGTTTACACAGATACGCAGTATTTT.

The V and J genes are TRBV7-8 and TRBJ2-2; possible D gene TRBD1, 6 bases. CDR3 length: 17 amino acids. Per germline, CDR1 SGHVS and CDR2 FQNEAQ. V lost 4 bases and J lost 0, with 15 bases in between. CDR3 in DNA: TGTGCCAGCAGCTACCGGACAGCCTACGCGAACACCGGGGAGCTGTTTTTT. The encoded protein is CASSYRTAYANTGELFF.

The chain joins TRBV7-6 to TRBJ1-4; D is unclear. Trimming stripped 4 bases from V and 3 bases from J, with 18 bases between. This CDR3 is built from 17 residues. The V gene's germline CDR1 is SGHVS and CDR2 FNYEAQ. In nucleotides, the CDR3 is TGTGCCAGCAGCTACACGGCGGGCTTCGGGGCTAATGAAAAACTGTTTTTT. Protein product: CASSYTAGFGANEKLFF.

The chain has TRBV12-3 or TRBV12-4 and TRBJ2-5, with 9 bases fitting TRBD2. With 4 bases clipped from V and 3 bases from J, the junction kept 12 bases outside the gene matches. This CDR3 contains 17 residues. The CDR3 DNA reads TGTGCCAGCAGTTCGAGAGGTAGCGGGGGAGATAAAGAGACCCAGTACTTC. It yields the protein CASSSRGSGGDKETQYF.

V usage is TRBV19 and J usage is TRBJ1-4; 7 bases align to TRBD1. The CDR3 loop spans 18 amino acids. Germline trimming cut 6 bases from V and 8 bases from J; bases unmatched to any gene: 21. Germline lookup yields CDR1 LNHDA and CDR2 SQIVND (reference sequence). CDR3 residues: CASSSIMEGTGEGEKLFF. In DNA, the CDR3 is TGTGCCAGTAGCAGCATCATGGAGGGAACAGGGGAGGGCGAAAAACTGTTTTTT.